This T cell receptor beta chain was observed in a study of a mutant IDH1 vaccine in newly diagnosed glioma. Turning to the study itself: It was radiotherapy, temozolomide, or both that patients received previously, with most receiving both.

Repertoires were generated with immunoSEQ multiplex PCR, while TCRdb's copy carries only in-frame clones and drops some. Among approximately 24,000 clones listed, 75% to 80% were seen once. The time point denotes: week 5, during vaccination. Each dose delivered 300 ug of mutant IDH1 20-mer peptide subcutaneously with imiquimod. Donors' newly diagnosed IDH1-mutant WHO grade 3 or 4 astrocytomas lacked nuclear ATRX. Note on this clone: Antigen: not known. One end of the junction fails to match germline, which may point to a read error.

Specimen: PBMCs, collected from a glioma patient whose treatment included an IDH1 peptide vaccine. This receptor was taken from a man in his forties or fifties with glioma.

CDR3 protein: CASKGGTGTTGELFF. The CDR3 bases are TGCGCGAGCAAAGGGGGGACAGGGACCACCGGGGAGCTGTTTTTT. The chain couples TRBV19 to TRBJ2-2; 9 nucleotides agree with TRBD1. The CDR3 loop spans 15 amino acids. Per germline, CDR1 LNHDA and CDR2 SQIVND (reference sequence).